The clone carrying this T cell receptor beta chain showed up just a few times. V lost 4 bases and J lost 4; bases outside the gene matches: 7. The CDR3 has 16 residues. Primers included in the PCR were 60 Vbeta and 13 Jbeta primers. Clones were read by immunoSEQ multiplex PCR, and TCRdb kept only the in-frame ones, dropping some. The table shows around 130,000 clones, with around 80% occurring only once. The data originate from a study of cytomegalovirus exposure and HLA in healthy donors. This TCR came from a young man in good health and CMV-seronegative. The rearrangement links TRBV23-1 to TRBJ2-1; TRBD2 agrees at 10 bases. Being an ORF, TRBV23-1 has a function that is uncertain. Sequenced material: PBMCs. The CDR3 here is CASSLASGRDYNEQFF. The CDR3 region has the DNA TGCGCCAGCAGTCTTGCTAGCGGGAGAGATTACAATGAGCAGTTCTTC.